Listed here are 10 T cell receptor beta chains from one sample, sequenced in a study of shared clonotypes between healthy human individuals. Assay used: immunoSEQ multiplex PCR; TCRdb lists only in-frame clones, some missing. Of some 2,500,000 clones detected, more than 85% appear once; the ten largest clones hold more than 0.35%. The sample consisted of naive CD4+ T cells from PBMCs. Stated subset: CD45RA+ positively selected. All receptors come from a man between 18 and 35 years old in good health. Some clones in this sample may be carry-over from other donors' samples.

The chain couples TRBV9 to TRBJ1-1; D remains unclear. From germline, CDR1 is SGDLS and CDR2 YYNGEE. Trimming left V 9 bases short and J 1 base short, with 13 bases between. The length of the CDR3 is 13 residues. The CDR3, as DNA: TGTGCCACTACGCCGGTGTGGAACACTGAAGCTTTCTTT. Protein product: CATTPVWNTEAFF. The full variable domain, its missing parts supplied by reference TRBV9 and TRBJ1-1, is DSGVTQTPKHLITATGQRVTLRCSPRSGDLSVYWYQQSLDQGLQFLIQYYNGEERAKGNILERFSAQQFPDLHSELNLSSLELGDSALYFCATTPVWNTEAFFGQGTRLTVV.

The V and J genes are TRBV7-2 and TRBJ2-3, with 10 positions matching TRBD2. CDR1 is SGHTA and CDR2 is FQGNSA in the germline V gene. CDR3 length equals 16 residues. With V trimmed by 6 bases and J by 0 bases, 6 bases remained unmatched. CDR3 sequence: CASRPTSGPSTDTQYF. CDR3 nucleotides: TGTGCCAGCAGACCGACTAGCGGGCCTAGCACAGATACGCAGTATTTT.

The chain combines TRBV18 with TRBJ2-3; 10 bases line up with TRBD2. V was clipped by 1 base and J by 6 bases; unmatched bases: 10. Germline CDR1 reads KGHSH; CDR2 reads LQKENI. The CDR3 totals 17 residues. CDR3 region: CASSPLALAGVGDTQYF. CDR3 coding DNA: TGTGCCAGCTCACCACTTGCCCTAGCGGGAGTAGGGGATACGCAGTATTTT.

DNA of the CDR3: TGTGCCAGCAGCTTAGATAGGGGAGTGAACGGGGAGCTGTTTTTT. This sequence encodes CASSLDRGVNGELFF. This sequence joins TRBV7-2 and TRBJ2-2; D is possibly TRBD1 or TRBD2 (5 bases each). Deletions cut 1 base from V and 7 bases from J, with 13 bases between. Germline V lookup: CDR1 SGHTA, CDR2 FQGNSA. The CDR3 consists of 15 residues. Combining the CDR3 with reference TRBV7-2 and TRBJ2-2 gives the whole variable domain GAGVSQSPSNKVTEKGKDVELRCDPISGHTALYWYRQSLGQGLEFLIYFQGNSAPDKSGLPSDRFSAERTGGSVSTLTIQRTQQEDSAVYLCASSLDRGVNGELFFGEGSRLTVL.

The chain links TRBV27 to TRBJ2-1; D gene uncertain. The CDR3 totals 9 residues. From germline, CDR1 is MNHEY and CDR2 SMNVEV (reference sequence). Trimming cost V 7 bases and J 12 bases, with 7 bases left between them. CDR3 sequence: CASITGQFF. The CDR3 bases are TGTGCCAGCATCACTGGGCAGTTCTTC.

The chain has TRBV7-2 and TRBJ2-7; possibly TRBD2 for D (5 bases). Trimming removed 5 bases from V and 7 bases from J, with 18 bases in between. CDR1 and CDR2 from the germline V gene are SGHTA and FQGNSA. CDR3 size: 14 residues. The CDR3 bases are TGTGCCAGCAGCCCTGAGGGCTGGAGGCGAGAGCAGTACTTC. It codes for CASSPEGWRREQYF.

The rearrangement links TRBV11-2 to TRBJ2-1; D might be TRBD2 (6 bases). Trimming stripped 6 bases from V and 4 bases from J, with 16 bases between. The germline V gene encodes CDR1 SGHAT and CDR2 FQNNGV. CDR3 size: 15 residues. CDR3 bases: TGTGCCAGCAGTCCTAAGGAGCGGGCGTACAATGAGCAGTTCTTC. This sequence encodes CASSPKERAYNEQFF.

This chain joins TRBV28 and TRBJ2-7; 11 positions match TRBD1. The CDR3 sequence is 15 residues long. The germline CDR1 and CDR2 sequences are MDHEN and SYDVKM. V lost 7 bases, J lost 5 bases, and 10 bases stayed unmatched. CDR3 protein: CASTQPGTGGNEQYF. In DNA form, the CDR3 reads TGTGCCAGCACTCAACCCGGGACAGGGGGTAACGAGCAGTACTTC.

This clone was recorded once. The CDR3 here is CASSFDTDTQYF. The CDR3 DNA reads as TGTGCCAGCAGCTTCGACACAGATACGCAGTATTTT. This chain joins TRBV7-2 and TRBJ2-3; D not resolved. The ends were cut back, 3 bases at V and 2 bases at J, with 3 bases in the middle. This CDR3 region has 12 residues. Germline CDR1 is SGHTA and CDR2 is FQGNSA.

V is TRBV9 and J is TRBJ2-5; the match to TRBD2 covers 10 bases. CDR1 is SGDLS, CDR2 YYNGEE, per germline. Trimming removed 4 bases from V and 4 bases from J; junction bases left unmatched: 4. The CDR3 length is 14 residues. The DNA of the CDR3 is TGTGCCAGCAGCACCCGACTAGCGGGAGAGACCCAGTACTTC. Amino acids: CASSTRLAGETQYF.